These 31 T cell receptor beta chains originate from one sample sequenced in a study of OX40 agonist ivuxolimab in advanced cancers. The library came from the immunoSEQ multiplex PCR assay. TCRdb retrieved this table from immuneACCESS and kept in-frame rearrangements only. Not all clones are present; in checked studies, unresolved V genes account for under half, and no reason is known for the remainder. For this sample there are more than 100,000 clones; over 85% appear just once. Approximately 0.15% of the sample goes to the ten largest clones. The input for sequencing was CD4+ or CD8+ T cells sorted from blood, taken in a trial of the OX40 agonist ivuxolimab. The receptor set was obtained from an adult with an advanced solid tumor such as melanoma, head and neck, liver or kidney cancer.

The chain couples TRBV7-2 to TRBJ1-5, with TRBD1 identical over 9 bases. V lost 5 bases to trimming and J lost 11 bases; unmatched junction nucleotides: 4. This CDR3 has 12 residues. The germline CDR1 and CDR2 sequences are SGHTA and FQGNSA. The CDR3 nucleotides read TGTGCCAGCAGCGCCCGGACAGGGGCCCAGCATTTT. Encoded protein: CASSARTGAQHF.

V usage is TRBV27 and J usage is TRBJ2-5, with 11 bases identical to TRBD1. Per the germline V gene, CDR1 is MNHEY and CDR2 is SMNVEV (reference sequence). The CDR3 runs 14 residues. Trimming at V came to 6 bases and at J to 4 bases, leaving 4 bases not matched to a gene. CDR3 bases: TGTGCCAGCAGGGACAGGGGGCTAGGAGAGACCCAGTACTTC. Translating it yields CASRDRGLGETQYF.

This clone was recorded only once. V gene TRBV6-5 combines with J gene TRBJ2-1; a possible D gene is TRBD2 (7 bases). CDR1 is MNHEY and CDR2 is SVGAGI in the germline V gene. V lost 6 bases, J lost 5 bases, and 17 bases lay in between. CDR3 length: 15 amino acids. The DNA of the CDR3 is TGTGCCAGCAGATGGACAGCCGGACTAGACAATGAGCAGTTCTTC. Protein product: CASRWTAGLDNEQFF.

The gene calls are TRBV7-8 and TRBJ2-2; TRBD2 matches at 8 bases. Germline values: CDR1 SGHVS, CDR2 FQNEAQ. The ends lost 4 bases at V and 4 bases at J; junction bases unmatched: 5. The CDR3 extends over 15 amino acids. In DNA, the CDR3 is TGTGCCAGCAGCTCGGCGGGAGGAGGCACCGGGGAGCTGTTTTTT. Translation: CASSSAGGGTGELFF. The variable domain in full, completed from reference TRBV7-8 and TRBJ2-2, reads GAGVSQSPRYKVAKRGQDVALRCDPISGHVSLFWYQQALGQGPEFLTYFQNEAQLDKSGLPSDRFFAERPEGSVSTLKIQRTQQEDSAVYLCASSSAGGGTGELFFGEGSRLTVL.

The gene calls are TRBV5-4 and TRBJ2-5; TRBD2 agrees at 10 bases. The CDR3 loop spans 16 amino acids. Germline V gene data show CDR1 as SGHNT and CDR2 as YYREEE (reference sequence). With V trimmed by 4 bases and J by 6 bases, 12 bases remained unmatched. CDR3 nucleotides: TGTGCCAGCAGCCCCGGGGGGACTAGCGTGGTGCAGACCCAGTACTTC. Residues: CASSPGGTSVVQTQYF.

This chain links TRBV6-1 with TRBJ1-5, with D hard to call. The V gene lost 7 bases and the J gene lost 2 bases, with 15 bases spanning the gap. The CDR3 has 15 residues. Germline V gene data show CDR1 as MNHNS and CDR2 as SASEGT. For the CDR3, the DNA is TGTGCCAGCACTTGGGGTGTTAGGGGCAATCAGCCCCAGCATTTT. It codes for CASTWGVRGNQPQHF.

V gene TRBV7-8 combines with J gene TRBJ2-5; D is unclear. The J call may be mistaken, given a closer DNA end match to TRBJ2-7. Germline loops: CDR1 SGHVS, CDR2 FQNEAQ. CDR3 size: 14 residues. CDR3 protein: CASSLSQSSYEQYF. The CDR3 nucleotides read TGTGCCAGCAGCTTATCCCAATCTTCCTACGAGCAGTACTTC.

The V gene is TRBV2, the J gene TRBJ1-2, with D tentatively TRBD1 (5 bases). Germline lookup yields CDR1 SNHLY and CDR2 FYNNEI. The ends were cut back, 5 bases at V and 1 base at J, with 14 bases in the middle. This CDR3 has 15 residues. The CDR3 nucleotides are TGTGCCAGCAGTACCCAGGGCTCTGTTAACTATGGCTACACCTTC. Its protein is CASSTQGSVNYGYTF.

The chain couples TRBV19 to TRBJ2-7, with D tentatively TRBD2 (6 bases). Trimming took 6 bases from V and 0 from J, leaving 9 bases between them. This CDR3 has 13 amino acids. Per the germline V gene, CDR1 is LNHDA and CDR2 is SQIVND (reference sequence). The CDR3 sequence: CASSSGDSYEQYF. The DNA of the CDR3 is TGTGCCAGTAGCTCGGGGGACTCCTACGAGCAGTACTTC.

The V and J genes are TRBV5-4 and TRBJ2-5; D is possibly TRBD2 (5 bases). CDR3 length: 14 amino acids. Between the trimmed V and J ends, which lost 3 bases and 3 bases, there was a span of 12 bases. Germline CDR1 reads SGHNT; CDR2 reads YYREEE (reference sequence). CDR3 sequence: CASSSFRGKETQYF. The CDR3 DNA is TGTGCCAGCAGCTCCTTCCGGGGAAAAGAGACCCAGTACTTC.

The chain links TRBV9 to TRBJ2-1; either TRBD1 or TRBD2 may supply D (5 bases each). CDR1 and CDR2 from the germline V gene are SGDLS and YYNGEE. The CDR3 extends over 15 amino acids. The germline V and J ends were trimmed by 0 bases and 5 bases, with 12 bases remaining between them. Here the CDR3 DNA reads TGTGCCAGCAGCGTAGATCGTGGGGGAAACAATGAGCAGTTCTTC. Translation: CASSVDRGGNNEQFF. The variable domain in full, completed from reference TRBV9 and TRBJ2-1, reads DSGVTQTPKHLITATGQRVTLRCSPRSGDLSVYWYQQSLDQGLQFLIQYYNGEERAKGNILERFSAQQFPDLHSELNLSSLELGDSALYFCASSVDRGGNNEQFFGPGTRLTVL.

The chain is built from TRBV5-1 and TRBJ2-3; 8 bases line up with TRBD1. CDR1 and CDR2 from the germline V gene are SGHRS and YFSETQ. There are 15 residues in the CDR3. V shed 0 bases and J 3 bases; nucleotides not matched to a gene: 3. The chain's CDR3 is CASSLGDRQTDTQYF. In nucleotides, the CDR3 is TGCGCCAGCAGCTTGGGGGACAGGCAGACAGATACGCAGTATTTT. The full variable domain, in which reference TRBV5-1 and TRBJ2-3 provide the parts outside the CDR3, is KAGVTQTPRYLIKTRGQQVTLSCSPISGHRSVSWYQQTPGQGLQFLFEYFSETQRNKGNFPGRFSGRQFSNSRSEMNVSTLELGDSALYLCASSLGDRQTDTQYFGPGTRLTVL.

The CDR3 loop is CASSARSNRELFF. For the CDR3, the DNA is TGTGCCAGCAGTGCCCGTAGTAACCGAGAGCTGTTTTTT. The rearrangement joins TRBV27 to TRBJ2-2; D ambiguous. Between the trimmed V and J ends, which lost 5 bases and 11 bases, there was a span of 15 bases. CDR1 and CDR2 from the germline V gene are MNHEY and SMNVEV (reference sequence). The CDR3 has 13 amino acids.

This chain uses TRBV9 with TRBJ1-1, with D unresolved. Trimming took off 4 bases at V and 7 bases at J, with 11 bases between the two ends. Germline CDR1 and CDR2: SGDLS and YYNGEE. CDR3 length: 12 amino acids. The CDR3 sequence is CASSSPDVEAFF. DNA of the CDR3: TGTGCCAGCAGCTCTCCCGACGTTGAAGCTTTCTTT.

The sample holds one count of this clone. The V and J genes are TRBV20-1 and TRBJ2-5; D not certain. Germline V gives CDR1 DFQATT, CDR2 SNEGSKA (reference sequence). The CDR3 has 11 amino acids. Trimming took off 3 bases at V and 4 bases at J, with 6 bases between the two ends. Here the CDR3 reads CSASLAETQYF. CDR3 coding DNA: TGCAGTGCTAGTTTAGCAGAGACCCAGTACTTC.

The chain couples TRBV7-9 to TRBJ2-1, with TRBD2 matching 9 bases. The germline V gene encodes CDR1 SEHNR and CDR2 FQNEAQ (reference sequence). The CDR3 length is 15 residues. Trimming cost V 6 bases and J 5 bases; bases outside gene matches: 8. This chain's CDR3 is CASSRSSGTHNEQFF. The CDR3 DNA follows: TGTGCCAGCAGTCGATCTAGCGGGACACACAATGAGCAGTTCTTC.

The chain couples TRBV6-1 to TRBJ1-1; unclear D gene. CDR3 length: 13 residues. The V and J ends lost 6 bases and 3 bases respectively, with 11 bases between them. Germline CDR1 reads MNHNS; CDR2 reads SASEGT. Here the CDR3 reads CASSFAGYTEAFF. The DNA for the CDR3 is TGTGCCAGCAGCTTCGCGGGATACACTGAAGCTTTCTTT.

J is TRBJ2-7 and V is TRBV5-1, with D possibly matching TRBD1 (5 bases). The germline gives CDR1 SGHRS, CDR2 YFSETQ. The CDR3 has 15 residues. V was cut by 0 bases and J by 2 bases, with 12 bases left in between. CDR3 nucleotide sequence: TGCGCCAGCAGCTTGGCCCTGACAGCCCCCTACGAGCAGTACTTC. It codes for CASSLALTAPYEQYF.

The J gene is TRBJ2-7, the V gene TRBV4-2; 9 nucleotides line up with TRBD2. The CDR3 runs to 17 residues. Germline lookup yields CDR1 LGHNA and CDR2 YNFKEQ. V lost 4 bases, J lost 0 bases, and 10 bases stayed unmatched. The DNA of the CDR3 is TGTGCCAGCAGCCCGGGGACAAATAGCGGGAGCTCCTACGAGCAGTACTTC. Translating it yields CASSPGTNSGSSYEQYF.

This chain uses TRBV2 with TRBJ2-4; the D gene is possibly TRBD2 (5 bases). Germline V gene lookup returns CDR1 SNHLY and CDR2 FYNNEI. With 4 bases removed from V and 7 bases from J, the gap between germline ends came to 11 bases. The CDR3 is 13 amino acids. Here the CDR3 DNA reads TGTGCCAGCAGTGTAGGAGGACGGAACATTCAGTACTTC. It yields the protein CASSVGGRNIQYF.

This CDR3 is CASSQEDKGTDTQYF. The CDR3, as DNA: TGCGCCAGCAGCCAAGAGGATAAAGGCACAGATACGCAGTATTTT. The rearrangement uses TRBV4-3 and TRBJ2-3, with unresolved D. The CDR3 extends over 15 amino acids. V was cut by 0 bases and J by 1 base, with 8 bases left in between. CDR1 is LGHNA and CDR2 is YSLEER in the germline V gene.

The chain joins TRBV7-6 to TRBJ2-1, with D perhaps matching TRBD2 (5 bases). Germline-derived CDR1 and CDR2 are SGHVS and FNYEAQ. V was trimmed by 3 bases and J by 0 bases, leaving 15 bases between them. This CDR3 contains 17 residues. The CDR3 loop is CASSLGVRGSSYNEQFF. The CDR3 DNA is TGTGCCAGCAGCTTGGGTGTTCGGGGTAGCTCCTACAATGAGCAGTTCTTC. Full variable domain (rest looked up from reference TRBV7-6 and TRBJ2-1): GAGVSQSPRYKVTKRGQDVALRCDPISGHVSLYWYRQALGQGPEFLTYFNYEAQQDKSGLPNDRFSAERPEGSISTLTIQRTEQRDSAMYRCASSLGVRGSSYNEQFFGPGTRLTVL.

The gene calls are TRBV7-9 and TRBJ1-4, with TRBD1 matching 8 bases. The CDR3 has 13 amino acids. Per the germline V gene, CDR1 is SEHNR and CDR2 is FQNEAQ (reference sequence). V was clipped by 6 bases and J by 6 bases; unmatched bases: 3. The CDR3 region is CASRPGGDEKLFF. The CDR3 nucleotides are TGTGCCAGCAGGCCAGGGGGCGATGAAAAACTGTTTTTT.

This rearrangement joins TRBV15 to TRBJ2-1; D is uncertain. The germline gives CDR1 LNHNV, CDR2 YYDKDF (reference sequence). The CDR3 contains 15 residues. Trimming removed 0 bases at V and 2 bases at J, with 8 bases between. The CDR3 spells CATSRDSATYNEQFF. The CDR3 DNA reads as TGTGCCACCAGCAGAGATTCAGCTACCTACAATGAGCAGTTCTTC.

The chain carries TRBV27 and TRBJ2-2; 13 bases line up with TRBD2. The CDR3 loop spans 16 amino acids. The V and J ends lost 2 bases and 8 bases, in that order; junction bases with no gene match: 5. The V gene's germline CDR1 is MNHEY and CDR2 SMNVEV (reference sequence). The CDR3 sequence is CASSLPGLAGVGELFF. As DNA, the CDR3 is TGTGCCAGCAGTTTACCCGGACTAGCGGGGGTGGGGGAGCTGTTTTTT.

The chain couples TRBV29-1 to TRBJ2-1; D call uncertain. Trimming removed 6 bases from V and 10 bases from J, with 16 bases in between. In germline, CDR1 is SQVTM, CDR2 ANQGSEA. The CDR3 length is 12 residues. CDR3 bases: TGCAGCGTCGACGGTTCTCGGTACGAGCAGTTCTTC. Protein: CSVDGSRYEQFF.

This chain connects TRBV6-5 to TRBJ2-7; 10 bases map to TRBD1. Germline CDR1 and CDR2: MNHEY and SVGAGI. The J segment lost 6 bases and the V segment lost 5 bases, leaving 1 base of the junction unmatched. The CDR3 consists of 12 residues. CDR3 loop: CASSRTGGEQYF. The CDR3 bases are TGTGCCAGCAGTCGGACAGGGGGCGAGCAGTACTTC.

This chain uses TRBV5-1 with TRBJ2-2, with D perhaps matching TRBD1 (6 bases). Germline-derived CDR1 and CDR2 are SGHRS and YFSETQ. The V gene lost 0 bases and the J gene lost 2 bases, with 14 bases spanning the gap. The length of the CDR3 is 17 residues. DNA for the CDR3: TGCGCCAGCAGCTTGGACCCCGCAGGGGCCAACACCGGGGAGCTGTTTTTT. As protein: CASSLDPAGANTGELFF.

The chain combines TRBV6-1 with TRBJ2-5; D perhaps matches TRBD2 (6 bases). The CDR3 extends over 15 amino acids. Germline V CDR1 and CDR2: MNHNS, SASEGT. Between the trimmed V and J ends, which lost 6 bases and 5 bases, there was a span of 19 bases. This CDR3 is CASRGLGTGRETQYF. CDR3 in DNA: TGTGCCAGCAGGGGACTGGGGACCGGGCGGGAGACCCAGTACTTC.

The chain couples TRBV19 to TRBJ2-2; no firm D call. This CDR3 is 12 amino acids long. Germline V gene sequence: CDR1 LNHDA, CDR2 SQIVND (reference sequence). Trimming took 5 bases from V and 5 from J, leaving 6 bases between them. The CDR3 region is CASSVWTGELFF. CDR3 DNA: TGTGCCAGTAGTGTCTGGACCGGGGAGCTGTTTTTT.

The J gene is TRBJ2-5, the V gene TRBV19; 8 bases agree with TRBD1. The germline V gene has CDR1 LNHDA and CDR2 SQIVND (reference sequence). J gave up 5 bases and V 8 bases, and 10 bases lay outside the gene matches. The CDR3 spans 14 residues. The CDR3 here is CASRGQGAFETQYF. CDR3 nucleotide sequence: TGTGCCAGTCGAGGACAGGGTGCGTTTGAGACCCAGTACTTC.